The clone carrying this T cell receptor (beta chain) showed up just a few times. Its antigen remains unidentified. MiXCR, applied by TCRdb to the 5' RACE reads, yields one record per CDR3 protein. The sample comprises some 120,000 distinct CDR3 sequences, roughly an eighth of which are singletons, and almost 3% rests with the top ten. This entry belongs to a study of CD8 T cells in ankylosing spondylitis. V lost 6 bases and J lost 3, with 12 bases in between. The CDR3 is 13 amino acids. Whole-study findings and limits: Reports say disease-linked clones showed up significantly more in matched ankylosing spondylitis synovial fluid. A TCR beta motif made of fewer than ten highly homologous variants seemed typical of ankylosing spondylitis blood.

The sequence derives from a female donor with ankylosing spondylitis or in good health (not recorded which). The chain uses TRBV12-3 or TRBV12-4 and TRBJ2-7; D is unclear. Sequencing was done on a sample of blood, either unsorted or a sorted T cell fraction (not recorded which). CDR3 sequence: CASRLDDVYEQYF. CDR3 coding DNA: TGTGCCAGCAGGCTGGACGATGTCTACGAGCAGTACTTC.